This entry is about one T cell receptor beta chain. Using immunoSEQ multiplex PCR, the repertoire was profiled, and TCRdb retains in-frame clones only, with some absent. The sample records over 95,000 clones, just over 90% being singletons. The sample belongs to a study of siplizumab effects on memory and regulatory T cells. CDR1 and CDR2 from the germline V gene are LNHDA and SQIVND (reference sequence). The ends were cut back, 2 bases at V and 2 bases at J, with 3 bases in the middle. The CDR3 is 12 residues long. The clonotype was recovered from a human donor in good health. The chain employs TRBV19 and TRBJ1-1; D remains unclear. The sample comprised non-Treg CD4+ T cells sorted from blood. The CDR3 DNA sequence: TGTGCCAGTAGTATATCTAACACTGAAGCTTTCTTT. Its protein product is CASSISNTEAFF.